These 8 T cell receptor beta chains were sequenced from one sample in a study of T cell responses to AZD1222 COVID-19 vaccine. The protocol was immunoSEQ multiplex PCR, while the TCRdb copy is restricted to in-frame clones and leaves out a portion. The profile shows about 110,000 clones, roughly four fifths of them singletons. Sequencing was performed on peripheral blood, taken on day 0 of AZD1222 vaccination. The source of these receptors is an adult in good health.

This CDR3 is CASSQAGQGALGADTQYF. CDR3 bases: TGTGCCAGCAGCCAAGCCGGACAGGGGGCGCTGGGTGCAGATACGCAGTATTTT. The chain joins TRBV3-1 (or the pseudogene TRBV3-2) to TRBJ2-3; TRBD1 matches 11 bases. The CDR3 totals 18 residues. CDR1 and CDR2 from the germline V gene are LGHDT and YNNKEL (reference sequence). Trimming took 1 base from V and 4 from J; bases not matched to a gene: 10.

The rearrangement uses TRBV10-2 and TRBJ1-1, with D maybe TRBD1 (6 bases). This CDR3 region has 13 residues. Trimming removed 6 bases at V and 4 bases at J, with 12 bases between. The germline gives CDR1 WSHSY, CDR2 SAAADI. This CDR3 reads CASRKGVGTEAFF. The CDR3, as DNA: TGCGCCAGCAGAAAGGGGGTGGGCACTGAAGCTTTCTTT.

This clone was seen just once. This chain connects TRBV28 to TRBJ2-7, with 8 nucleotides matching TRBD2. Germline CDR1 MDHEN, CDR2 SYDVKM. V trimming: 5 bases; J trimming: 0 bases; junction bases outside the gene matches: 9. The CDR3 length is 16 residues. In DNA form, the CDR3 reads TGTGCCAGCAGTCCGGCAAGAGCGGGGGTCTCCTACGAGCAGTACTTC. Its translation: CASSPARAGVSYEQYF.

V gene TRBV19 combines with J gene TRBJ1-4; D is uncertain. Trimming took 4 bases from V and 5 from J, leaving 11 bases between them. This CDR3 comprises 14 residues. CDR1 is LNHDA, CDR2 SQIVND, per germline (reference sequence). The CDR3 loop is CASSRARGNEKLFF. The CDR3 region has the DNA TGTGCCAGTAGTAGAGCGCGGGGAAATGAAAAACTGTTTTTT.

The chain links TRBV30 to TRBJ2-2, with unresolved D. The CDR3 has 13 amino acids. Germline V gene data show CDR1 as GTSNPN and CDR2 as SVGIG (reference sequence). The V and J ends lost 1 base and 2 bases respectively, with 5 bases between them. As DNA, the CDR3 is TGTGCCTGGAGTGGGACCAACACCGGGGAGCTGTTTTTT. Its protein is CAWSGTNTGELFF.

The chain links TRBV7-2 to TRBJ1-2; tentatively, D is TRBD1 (6 bases). Trimming removed 5 bases from V and 8 bases from J, with 18 bases in between. The germline V gene has CDR1 SGHTA and CDR2 FQGNSA. The CDR3 is made up of 14 amino acids. The CDR3 here is CASSLDGGWRGYTF. The CDR3 DNA is TGTGCCAGCAGCCTAGATGGGGGCTGGCGGGGCTACACCTTC.

The chain recombines TRBV6-5 with TRBJ2-7; 7 bases agree with TRBD1. The germline CDR1 and CDR2 sequences are MNHEY and SVGAGI. The V gene end was trimmed by 7 bases and the J gene end by 0 bases; junction bases not matched to a gene: 6. The CDR3 runs to 14 residues. CDR3 DNA sequence: TGTGCCAGCACGACTGGGGACAGCTCCTACGAGCAGTACTTC. It translates to CASTTGDSSYEQYF.

The gene calls are TRBV19 and TRBJ1-2, with 8 bases aligning to TRBD1. The CDR3 runs 14 residues. The V segment lost 5 bases and the J segment 3 bases; nucleotides outside the gene matches: 5. CDR1 is LNHDA, CDR2 SQIVND, per germline (reference sequence). In DNA form, the CDR3 reads TGTGCCAGTAGTCCCAACAGGGGGTACTATGGCTACACCTTC. Translating gives CASSPNRGYYGYTF.